The 20 T cell receptor beta chains presented below share a single source sample, sequenced in a study of T cell responses to AZD1222 COVID-19 vaccine. Assay: immunoSEQ multiplex PCR; the TCRdb copy retains only in-frame clones and omits some. The table includes fewer than 120,000 clones, roughly 87% detected once. This sample comprised peripheral blood, obtained on day 0 of AZD1222 vaccination. The receptor source for this set is an adult in good health.

This rearrangement joins TRBV6-1 to TRBJ1-3; D gene unclear. The CDR3 has 16 amino acids. Per germline, CDR1 MNHNS and CDR2 SASEGT. V lost 1 base and J 0 bases, leaving 10 bases between the germline ends. This chain's CDR3 is CASSEVPPSSGNTIYF. CDR3 in DNA: TGTGCCAGCAGTGAAGTACCACCCAGCTCTGGAAACACCATATATTTT.

The rearrangement joins TRBV5-1 to TRBJ1-6, with D possibly TRBD1 on 5 matching bases. This CDR3 contains 15 residues. The germline CDR1 and CDR2 sequences are SGHRS and YFSETQ. V shed 0 bases and J shed 7 bases, with 11 bases lying between them. The CDR3 nucleotides are TGCGCCAGCAGCTTGGATAGCCAGGGCAATTCACCCCTCCACTTT. It is translated as CASSLDSQGNSPLHF.

J is TRBJ2-7 and V is TRBV2; the D gene is possibly TRBD1 (6 bases). CDR1 SNHLY and CDR2 FYNNEI come from the germline V gene. This CDR3 is 12 amino acids long. Trimming removed 5 bases at V and 2 bases at J, with 7 bases between. CDR3 nucleotides: TGTGCCAGCAGTAGGACAGCCTACGAGCAGTACTTC. This translates into CASSRTAYEQYF.

The chain's CDR3 is CASSLGGGDNEQFF. CDR3 nucleotide sequence: TGTGCCAGCAGCTTGGGCGGTGGGGATAATGAGCAGTTCTTC. The V call is TRBV5-4, the J call TRBJ2-1; D call uncertain. Looked up from germline, CDR1 is SGHNT and CDR2 is YYREEE (reference sequence). V was pared by 0 bases and J by 7 bases, with 11 bases between. This CDR3 has 14 residues.

The rearrangement joins TRBV3-1 (or the pseudogene TRBV3-2) to TRBJ2-7, with D possibly matching TRBD1 (6 bases). CDR1 is LGHDT and CDR2 is YNNKEL in the germline V gene (reference sequence). The V and J ends lost 1 base and 3 bases respectively, with 10 bases between them. The CDR3 runs to 14 residues. Here the CDR3 reads CASSQARGSYEQYF. CDR3 DNA: TGTGCCAGCAGCCAAGCTAGGGGGAGCTACGAGCAGTACTTC.

The chain carries TRBV9 and TRBJ2-7; D tentatively fits TRBD1 or TRBD2 (6 bases each). CDR1 is SGDLS and CDR2 is YYNGEE in the germline V gene. Deletions cut 0 bases from V and 4 bases from J, with 14 bases between. The CDR3 loop spans 15 amino acids. DNA for the CDR3: TGTGCCAGCAGCGTAGGTCCCGTAGGGGGGTACGAGCAGTACTTC. This encodes CASSVGPVGGYEQYF.

The chain has TRBV6-4 and TRBJ1-6, with a weak D call TRBD1 (6 bases). CDR3 length: 13 amino acids. Trimming removed 3 bases at V and 7 bases at J, with 7 bases between. In germline, CDR1 is MRHNA, CDR2 SNTAGT. The CDR3, as DNA: TGTGCCAGCAGTGAGAGGGGGAATTCACCCCTCCACTTT. Its protein product is CASSERGNSPLHF.

CDR3 protein: CASTRTGVPDTQYF. The CDR3 DNA sequence: TGTGCCAGCACCAGGACAGGGGTCCCAGATACGCAGTATTTT. The gene calls are TRBV7-9 and TRBJ2-3; the match to TRBD1 covers 9 bases. This CDR3 has 14 amino acids. The J segment lost 4 bases and the V segment lost 7 bases, leaving 6 bases of the junction unmatched. Germline CDR1 reads SEHNR; CDR2 reads FQNEAQ (reference sequence).

The V call is TRBV3-1 (or the pseudogene TRBV3-2), the J call TRBJ1-5, with TRBD1 as a possible D gene (5 bases). Trimming took off 0 bases at V and 6 bases at J, with 12 bases between the two ends. This CDR3 has 15 residues. CDR1 and CDR2 from the germline V gene are LGHDT and YNNKEL (reference sequence). Here the CDR3 DNA reads TGTGCCAGCAGCCAAGATTCGGGGGACGCTCAGCCCCAGCATTTT. It yields the protein CASSQDSGDAQPQHF.

This chain uses TRBV19 with TRBJ1-4; D call uncertain. Trimming took off 4 bases at V and 4 bases at J, with 13 bases between the two ends. The CDR3 runs 15 residues. Germline V gene sequence: CDR1 LNHDA, CDR2 SQIVND (reference sequence). CDR3 nucleotide sequence: TGTGCCAGTAGTACCCGCACGGGGAGTAATGAAAAACTGTTTTTT. This translates into CASSTRTGSNEKLFF.

The V call is TRBV4-1, the J call TRBJ1-6; the D gene is possibly TRBD1 (5 bases). This CDR3 is 15 amino acids long. Germline assignment: CDR1 MGHRA and CDR2 YSYEKL. Between the trimmed V and J ends, which lost 5 bases and 9 bases, there was a span of 17 bases. Here the CDR3 reads CASSARWGDGSPLHF. Written as DNA, the CDR3 is TGCGCCAGCAGCGCGCGGTGGGGGGATGGTTCACCCCTCCACTTT.

This chain links TRBV11-3 with TRBJ2-5; 13 bases are shared with TRBD2. The germline CDR1 and CDR2 sequences are SGHNT and YENEEA. The V gene end was trimmed by 4 bases and the J gene end by 2 bases; junction bases not matched to a gene: 4. This CDR3 region has 16 residues. The CDR3 sequence is CASSSGLAGAQETQYF. As DNA, the CDR3 is TGTGCCAGCAGCTCAGGACTAGCGGGGGCACAAGAGACCCAGTACTTC.

This chain uses TRBV28 with TRBJ1-1; 11 positions agree with TRBD1. V lost 5 bases and J lost 3; bases outside the gene matches: 5. CDR1 is MDHEN and CDR2 is SYDVKM in the germline V gene. This CDR3 has 15 amino acids. CDR3 in DNA: TGTGCCAGCAGTCCGGACAGGGGGCGGGACACTGAAGCTTTCTTT. Protein product: CASSPDRGRDTEAFF.

As for this clone: The sample has other DNA sequences that encode this CDR3 too. The CDR3 DNA sequence: TGTGCCAGCTCACCAGCTGTGAACACTGAAGCTTTCTTT. Protein sequence: CASSPAVNTEAFF. The gene calls are TRBV18 and TRBJ1-1; D gene uncertain. V was shortened by 2 bases and J by 0 bases, with 4 bases between the two germline ends. The germline gives CDR1 KGHSH, CDR2 LQKENI. The CDR3 is made up of 13 amino acids.

J is TRBJ2-5 and V is TRBV2; D may be TRBD1 (6 bases). This CDR3 is 15 amino acids long. V was trimmed by 0 bases and J by 5 bases, leaving 13 bases between them. The germline V gene encodes CDR1 SNHLY and CDR2 FYNNEI. As DNA, the CDR3 is TGTGCCAGCAGTGAAGCGCTGAACAGGGAGGAGACCCAGTACTTC. This translates into CASSEALNREETQYF.

The chain couples TRBV3-1 (or the pseudogene TRBV3-2) to TRBJ2-1; no firm D call. Germline V gene sequence: CDR1 LGHDT, CDR2 YNNKEL (reference sequence). V was pared by 3 bases and J by 0 bases, with 24 bases between. This CDR3 region has 20 residues. The DNA for the CDR3 is TGTGCCAGCAGCCACCGACCCGGTTCCTCTACCAAGAGCTCCTACAATGAGCAGTTCTTC. This encodes CASSHRPGSSTKSSYNEQFF.

This chain joins TRBV28 and TRBJ1-1, with TRBD1 as a possible D gene (6 bases). Germline V CDR1 and CDR2: MDHEN, SYDVKM. V shed 6 bases and J shed 4 bases, with 15 bases lying between them. This CDR3 is 14 amino acids long. CDR3 bases: TGTGCCAGCAGGCATGGGGGCGTGGTCACTGAAGCTTTCTTT. Translated: CASRHGGVVTEAFF.

The chain couples TRBV9 to TRBJ1-3; D is undetermined. This CDR3 has 14 amino acids. The V and J ends lost 0 bases and 0 bases respectively, with 4 bases between them. Germline V gives CDR1 SGDLS, CDR2 YYNGEE. The CDR3 region is CASSVDYSGNTIYF. CDR3 DNA sequence: TGTGCCAGCAGCGTAGATTACTCTGGAAACACCATATATTTT.

The chain employs TRBV7-2 and TRBJ2-2, with D possibly being TRBD2 (6 bases). The V and J ends lost 6 bases and 0 bases respectively, with 17 bases between them. Per the germline V gene, CDR1 is SGHTA and CDR2 is FQGNSA. The CDR3 spans 17 residues. This CDR3 reads CASSYPDGGANTGELFF. The CDR3 DNA reads TGTGCCAGCAGTTACCCTGATGGAGGGGCGAACACCGGGGAGCTGTTTTTT. Combining the CDR3 with reference TRBV7-2 and TRBJ2-2 gives the whole variable domain GAGVSQSPSNKVTEKGKDVELRCDPISGHTALYWYRQSLGQGLEFLIYFQGNSAPDKSGLPSDRFSAERTGGSVSTLTIQRTQQEDSAVYLCASSYPDGGANTGELFFGEGSRLTVL.

The rearrangement links TRBV5-1 to TRBJ2-1; tentatively, D is TRBD1 or TRBD2 (6 bases each). Germline CDR1 reads SGHRS; CDR2 reads YFSETQ. The CDR3 consists of 15 residues. Between the trimmed V and J ends, which lost 4 bases and 7 bases, there was a span of 18 bases. This CDR3 reads CASSLRDLGGNEQFF. The CDR3 nucleotides read TGCGCCAGCAGCCTCCGGGACTTAGGGGGGAATGAGCAGTTCTTC.